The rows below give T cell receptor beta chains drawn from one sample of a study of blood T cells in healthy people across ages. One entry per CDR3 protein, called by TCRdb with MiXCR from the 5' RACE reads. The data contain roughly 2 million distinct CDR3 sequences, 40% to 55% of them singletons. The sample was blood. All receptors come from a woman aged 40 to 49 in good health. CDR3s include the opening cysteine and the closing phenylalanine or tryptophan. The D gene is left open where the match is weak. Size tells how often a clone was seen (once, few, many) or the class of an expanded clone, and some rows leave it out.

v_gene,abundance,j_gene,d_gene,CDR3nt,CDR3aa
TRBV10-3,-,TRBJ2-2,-,TGTGCCATCAGTGCGCGGCAGAGACAGAACACCGGGGAGCTGTTTTTT,CAISARQRQNTGELFF
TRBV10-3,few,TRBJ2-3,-,TGTGCCATCAGTGAGTATGGCACAGATACGCAGTATTTT,CAISEYGTDTQYF
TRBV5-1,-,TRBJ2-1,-,TGCGCCAGCAGCTTGGAGAAGACCCCGTGGAATGAGCAGTTCTTC,CASSLEKTPWNEQFF
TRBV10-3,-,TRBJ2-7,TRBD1,TGTGCCATCAGTGAGACTTTATCGGACAGGGTCAAAACCTACGAGCAGTACTTC,CAISETLSDRVKTYEQYF
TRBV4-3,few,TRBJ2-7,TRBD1,TGCGCCAGCAAGGGGACAGGCTACGAGCAGTACTTC,CASKGTGYEQYF
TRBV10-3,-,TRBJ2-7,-,TGTGCCATCAGTGATGCGGGGTATGAGCAGTACTTC,CAISDAGYEQYF
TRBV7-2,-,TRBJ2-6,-,TGTGCCAGCGTAGAGGGGGCTGGGGCCAACGTCCTGACTTTC,CASVEGAGANVLTF
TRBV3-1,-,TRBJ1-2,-,TGTGCCAGCAGCCCCCGGGGGGTCCTCAACTATGGCTACACCTTC,CASSPRGVLNYGYTF
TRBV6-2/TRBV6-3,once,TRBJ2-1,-,TGTGCCAGCAGTCCATCGAAGGGGGGCAACAATGAGCAGTTCTTC,CASSPSKGGNNEQFF
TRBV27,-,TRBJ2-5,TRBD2,TGTGCCAGCAGTCGGGGATTCGGACTAGCGGGGGCCGAGACCCAGTACTTC,CASSRGFGLAGAETQYF